This entry features one T cell receptor (beta chain) sequence. Its antigen is not identified. Combining a sample-barcoded 5' primer with a J-beta primer mix, a second PCR ran for roughly 7 to 11 cycles. All samples gave at least 2.5 million CDR3-containing paired-end reads. TCRdb redid the calling of the 5' RACE reads with MiXCR, one entry per CDR3 protein. Of over 1,500,000 distinct CDR3 sequences in the sample, approximately 40% were seen once. Peripheral blood, around 10 milliliters per donor, was collected. The data derive from a study of blood T cells in healthy people across ages. Study results and caveats: Per-million-T-cell TCR beta diversity fell roughly linearly with age.

Germline loops: CDR1 MGHRA, CDR2 YSYEKL. The CDR3 has 14 amino acids. The ends were cut back, 6 bases at V and 6 bases at J, with 17 bases in the middle. The sequence was obtained from a human donor in good health. The specimen was blood. The chain is built from TRBV4-1 and TRBJ1-1; D is uncertain. The CDR3: CASRTVGMFAEAFF. The CDR3 DNA is TGCGCCAGCAGGACGGTTGGGATGTTCGCTGAAGCTTTCTTT.